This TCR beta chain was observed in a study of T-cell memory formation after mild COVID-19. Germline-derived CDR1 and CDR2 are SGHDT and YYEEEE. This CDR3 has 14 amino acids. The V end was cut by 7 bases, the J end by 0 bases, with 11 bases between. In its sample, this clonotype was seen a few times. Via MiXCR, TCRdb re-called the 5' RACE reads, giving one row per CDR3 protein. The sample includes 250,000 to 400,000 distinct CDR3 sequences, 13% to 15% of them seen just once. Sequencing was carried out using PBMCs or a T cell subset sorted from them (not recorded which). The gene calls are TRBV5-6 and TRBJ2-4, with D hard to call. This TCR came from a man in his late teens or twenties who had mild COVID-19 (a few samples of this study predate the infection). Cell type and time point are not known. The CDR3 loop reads CASARNLAKNIQYF. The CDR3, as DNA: TGTGCCAGCGCTCGGAACCTAGCCAAAAACATTCAGTACTTC.